This T cell receptor beta chain was recovered during a study of blood T cell repertoires in COVID-19. Looking at the study overall: Sites across the United States, Italy and Spain contributed samples from acute and convalescent COVID-19. In each case, the material was cDNA or gDNA derived from T cells, B-cell-depleted T cells, or PBMCs.

CDR1 and CDR2 (germline): MRHNA, SNTAGT. With 4 bases clipped from V and 1 base from J, the junction kept 4 bases outside the gene matches. The CDR3 length is 16 residues. Assay: immunoSEQ multiplex PCR; the TCRdb copy retains only in-frame clones and omits some. The data hold around 130,000 clones, with just under 85% observed a single time. Sample: peripheral blood. The chain has TRBV6-4 and TRBJ2-3; 11 bases are shared with TRBD2. This TCR was sampled from a human donor in a cohort sampled during active COVID-19. CDR3 sequence reads: CASSVTSGGGTDTQYF. The DNA for the CDR3 is TGTGCCAGCAGTGTTACTAGCGGGGGTGGCACAGATACGCAGTATTTT.